This T cell receptor beta chain appears in the sequencing data of a study of OX40 agonist ivuxolimab in advanced cancers. The repertoire was sequenced with immunoSEQ multiplex PCR; TCRdb's copy has only in-frame clones and lacks some. This table has tens of thousands of clones, 81% appearing once. The CDR3 contains 15 residues. The germline V gene has CDR1 SGHAT and CDR2 FQNNGV. V lost 3 bases, J lost 1 base, and 12 bases lay in between. The TCR comes from an adult with an advanced solid tumor such as melanoma, head and neck, liver or kidney cancer. The chain uses TRBV11-2 and TRBJ2-5, with D possibly being TRBD1 or TRBD2 (5 bases each). Sample: CD4+ or CD8+ T cells sorted from blood, taken in a trial of the OX40 agonist ivuxolimab. The CDR3 region has the DNA TGTGCCAGCAGCTTCCGGGACGGATTCCAAGAGACCCAGTACTTC. Amino acid sequence: CASSFRDGFQETQYF.